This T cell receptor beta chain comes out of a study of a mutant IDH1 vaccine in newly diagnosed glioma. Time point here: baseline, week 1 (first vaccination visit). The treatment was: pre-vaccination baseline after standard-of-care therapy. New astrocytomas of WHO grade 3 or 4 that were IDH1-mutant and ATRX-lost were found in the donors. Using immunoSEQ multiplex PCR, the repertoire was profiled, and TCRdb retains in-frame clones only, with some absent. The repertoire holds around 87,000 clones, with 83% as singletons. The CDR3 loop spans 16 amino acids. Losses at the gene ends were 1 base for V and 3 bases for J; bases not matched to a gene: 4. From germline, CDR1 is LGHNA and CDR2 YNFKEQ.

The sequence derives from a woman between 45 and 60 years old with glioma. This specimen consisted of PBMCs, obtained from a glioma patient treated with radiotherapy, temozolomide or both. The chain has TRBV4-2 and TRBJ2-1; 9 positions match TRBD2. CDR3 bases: TGTGCCAGCAGCCAAGTAGGCGGGGGGGGCTACAATGAGCAGTTCTTC. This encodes CASSQVGGGGYNEQFF.